This T cell receptor beta chain was obtained from a study of spatial heterogeneity in lung cancer. Study-level findings and limits: For expanded intratumoral alpha and beta TCRs, counts tracked tumor mutation counts.

Germline V CDR1 and CDR2: SNHLY, FYNNEI. The ends were cut back, 6 bases at V and 8 bases at J, with 20 bases in the middle. The CDR3 contains 14 residues. In TCRdb, the 5' RACE reads were re-called with MiXCR into one record per CDR3 protein. The sample contains some 96,000 distinct CDR3 sequences, roughly 4.5% of which appear only once. Time point specified: sample taken at primary tumor resection. Whole RNA, isolated from tumor, nontumor lung or frozen PBMC, was sequenced without prior sorting. This clonotype appeared many times. Antigen specificity is unknown. This chain joins TRBV2 and TRBJ2-7; tentatively, D is TRBD2 (6 bases). Sequenced material: lung tumor tissue, taken at surgery. This receptor was obtained from a male donor with early-stage non-small cell lung cancer. CDR3 coding DNA: TGTGCCAGCAGCTTCACCGGGGGACGGGGGAAGCAGTACTTC. Translated: CASSFTGGRGKQYF.